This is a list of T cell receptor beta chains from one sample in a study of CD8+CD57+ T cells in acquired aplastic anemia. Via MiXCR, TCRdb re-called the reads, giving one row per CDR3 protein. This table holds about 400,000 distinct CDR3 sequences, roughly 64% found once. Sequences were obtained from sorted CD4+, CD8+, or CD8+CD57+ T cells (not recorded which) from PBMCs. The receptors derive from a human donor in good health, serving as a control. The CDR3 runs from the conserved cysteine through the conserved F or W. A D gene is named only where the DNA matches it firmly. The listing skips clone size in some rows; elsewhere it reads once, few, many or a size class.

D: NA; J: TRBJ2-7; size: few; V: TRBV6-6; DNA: TGTGCCAGCAGTTACTCGTACGGATCCTACGAGCAGTACTTC; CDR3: CASSYSYGSYEQYF
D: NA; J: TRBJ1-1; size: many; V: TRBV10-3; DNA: TGTGCCATCAGTGAGGTCCGGAGTCAGAACACTGAAGCTTTCTTT; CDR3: CAISEVRSQNTEAFF
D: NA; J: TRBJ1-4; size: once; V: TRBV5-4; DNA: TGTGCCAGCAGCGTGGCCGTCAGTGAAAAACTGTTTTTT; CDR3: CASSVAVSEKLFF
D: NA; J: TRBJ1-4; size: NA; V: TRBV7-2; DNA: TGTGCCAGCAGCTTGGACAGCATTAATGAAAAGCTGTTTTTT; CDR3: CASSLDSINEKLFF
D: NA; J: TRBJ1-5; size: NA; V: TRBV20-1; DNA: TGCAGTGCTAGAGCACAGGTATCGCAGCATCAGCCCCAGCATTTT; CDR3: CSARAQVSQHQPQHF
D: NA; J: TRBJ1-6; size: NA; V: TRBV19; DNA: TGTGCCAGTAGTCCCGAAGAAGCGCGGAATAATTCACCCCTCCACTTT; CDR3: CASSPEEARNNSPLHF
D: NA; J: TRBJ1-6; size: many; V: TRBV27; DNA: TGTGCCAGCAGTTTATCGGCGGGCTTAAGGGACTCACCCCTCCACTTT; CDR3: CASSLSAGLRDSPLHF
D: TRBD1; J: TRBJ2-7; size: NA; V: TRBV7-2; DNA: TGTGCCAGCAGCAGAGAGATTCGGGACAGGCCTCACGAGCAGTACTTC; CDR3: CASSREIRDRPHEQYF
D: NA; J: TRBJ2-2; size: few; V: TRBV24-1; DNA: TGTGCCACCAGTGACTTAACCGGGGAGCTGTTTTTT; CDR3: CATSDLTGELFF
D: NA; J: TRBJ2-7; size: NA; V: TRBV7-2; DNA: TGTGCCAGCAGCGTGCTGGCGGAGACCCGGTACTTGGAGTACTTC; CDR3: CASSVLAETRYLEYF
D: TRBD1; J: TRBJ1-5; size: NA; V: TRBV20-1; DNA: TGCAGTGTTGAGCCAGGGGGCGATCAGCCCCAGCATTTT; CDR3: CSVEPGGDQPQHF
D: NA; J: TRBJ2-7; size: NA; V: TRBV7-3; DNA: TGTGCCAGCAGCCAAGCTACAGGACATGGCGGATACGAGCAGTACTTC; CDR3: CASSQATGHGGYEQYF
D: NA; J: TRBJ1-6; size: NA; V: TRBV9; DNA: TGCGCCAGCAGTCAGACACCTTATAATTCCCCCCACCACTTT; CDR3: CASSQTPYNSPHHF
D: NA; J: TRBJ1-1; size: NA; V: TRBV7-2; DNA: TGTGCCAGCAGCTCCCAGGGAGGGGAGAAACCCCAGCATTTCTTT; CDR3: CASSSQGGEKPQHFF
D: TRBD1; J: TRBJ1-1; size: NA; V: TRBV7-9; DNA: TGTGCCAGCAGCATGAGACAGGGGATGAACACTGAAGCTTTCTTT; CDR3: CASSMRQGMNTEAFF
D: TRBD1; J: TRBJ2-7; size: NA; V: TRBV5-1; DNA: TGTGCCAGCAGCGGCGACAGGGGAAAACACTACGAGCAGTACTTC; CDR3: CASSGDRGKHYEQYF
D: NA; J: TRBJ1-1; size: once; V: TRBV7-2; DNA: TGTGCCAGCAGCCGAGAGGGGGAAATCACTGAATACTTCTTT; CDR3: CASSREGEITEYFF
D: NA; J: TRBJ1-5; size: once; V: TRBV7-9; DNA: TGTGCCAGCAGCTTAGGACGGGATGAGCATCAGCCCCAGCATTTT; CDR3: CASSLGRDEHQPQHF
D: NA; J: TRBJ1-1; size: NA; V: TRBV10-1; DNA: TGCGCCAGCAGGGGGGGCGGGGCTTTCTTT; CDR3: CASRGGGAFF
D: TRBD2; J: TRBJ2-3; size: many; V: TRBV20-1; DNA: TGCAGTGCTCAGCTAGCGGGGCGCACAGATACGCAGTATTTT; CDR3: CSAQLAGRTDTQYF
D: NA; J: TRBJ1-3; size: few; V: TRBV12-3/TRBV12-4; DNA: TGTGCCAGCTCCCGTGGGGATACGGGGGCTGGAAACACCATATATTTT; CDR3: CASSRGDTGAGNTIYF
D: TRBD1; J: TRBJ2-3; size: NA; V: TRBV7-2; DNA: TGTGCCAGCAGCTTAGTAGGGACAGGGGATACGCAGTATTTT; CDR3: CASSLVGTGDTQYF
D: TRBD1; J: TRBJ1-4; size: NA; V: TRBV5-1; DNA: TGCGCCAGCAGCTCGGACAGGGTGCCGGGGGAAAAACTGTTTTTT; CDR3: CASSSDRVPGEKLFF
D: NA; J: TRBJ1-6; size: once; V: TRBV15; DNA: TGTGCCACCAGCAGGGGGGGAGGCACTTCGCCCCACCACTTT; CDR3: CATSRGGGTSPHHF
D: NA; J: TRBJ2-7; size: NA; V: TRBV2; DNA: TGTGCCAGCAGGCCGGACAGCGATAAGCAGTACTTC; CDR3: CASRPDSDKQYF
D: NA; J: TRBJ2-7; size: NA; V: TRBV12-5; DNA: TGTGCTAGTGCTACGACAGACTACGAGCAGTACTTC; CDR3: CASATTDYEQYF
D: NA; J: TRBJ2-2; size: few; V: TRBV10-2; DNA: TGCGCCAGCAGTGAGCTGGCGGTCGCGAACACCGGGGAGCTGTTTTTT; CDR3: CASSELAVANTGELFF
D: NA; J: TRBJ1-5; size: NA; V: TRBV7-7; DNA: TGTGCTAGCAGCTCCCACAGCGGGGGTTGGGACAACCATTTT; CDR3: CASSSHSGGWDNHF
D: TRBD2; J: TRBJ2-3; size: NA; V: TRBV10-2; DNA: TGCGCCAGCGGCGGGGGGGAGACCCAGTATTTC; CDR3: CASGGGETQYF
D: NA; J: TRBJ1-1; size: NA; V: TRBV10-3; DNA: TGTGCCACAGCGTGCGGAACAGCGAATACTGAAGATTTCTTC; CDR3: CATACGTANTEDFF
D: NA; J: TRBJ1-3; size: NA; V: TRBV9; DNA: TGTGCCAGCAGCGTAGGCCTCACTAGGACTTTGCAGTCCATATATTTT; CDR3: CASSVGLTRTLQSIYF
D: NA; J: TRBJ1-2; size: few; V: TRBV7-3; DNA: TGTGCCAGCAGCTTAACCAACGGGGCTGGCTACACCTTC; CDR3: CASSLTNGAGYTF
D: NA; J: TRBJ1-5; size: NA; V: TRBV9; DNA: NA; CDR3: CASSDVGGGSQPEHF
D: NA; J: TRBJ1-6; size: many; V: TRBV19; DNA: TGTGCCAGTAGCGCCCGGGGGGGGGTCGGTTCACCCCTCCACTTT; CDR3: CASSARGGVGSPLHF
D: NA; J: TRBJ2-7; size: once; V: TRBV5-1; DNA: TGTGCCAGCAGCTCGGCCACTAAAGGCTACGAGCAGTACTTC; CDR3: CASSSATKGYEQYF
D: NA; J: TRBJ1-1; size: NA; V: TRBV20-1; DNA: TGCAGTGCTAGATTGGGAGGCAAGGGGACTTTCTTT; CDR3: CSARLGGKGTFF
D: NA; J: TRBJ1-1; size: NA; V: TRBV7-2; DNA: TGTGCCAGCAGCCTTAGCGGTACTAGCACAGATACGCAGTACACTGAAGCTTTCTTT; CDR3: CASSLSGTSTDTQYTEAFF
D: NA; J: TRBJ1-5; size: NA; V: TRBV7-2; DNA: TGTGCCAGCAGCTTAGCTTCCAAGGAGCAGCCCTTCCAGTTT; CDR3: CASSLASKEQPFQF
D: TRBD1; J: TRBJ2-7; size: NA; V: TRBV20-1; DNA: TGCAGTGCTTACTACGACAGGGGGCCAGATCCCTCCTACGAGCAGTACTTC; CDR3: CSAYYDRGPDPSYEQYF
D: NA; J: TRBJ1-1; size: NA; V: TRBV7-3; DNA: TGTGCCAGCAGCTTAGTGGGGGCTCCTGTCTACGAGCAGTTCTTT; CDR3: CASSLVGAPVYEQFF
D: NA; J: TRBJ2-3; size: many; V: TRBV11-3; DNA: TGTGCCAGCAGCCTTTTCCTGAGCACAGATACGCAGTATTTT; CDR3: CASSLFLSTDTQYF
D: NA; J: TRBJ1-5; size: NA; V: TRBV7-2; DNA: TGTGCCAGCAGCACGAACAATCAGCCCCAGCATTTT; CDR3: CASSTNNQPQHF
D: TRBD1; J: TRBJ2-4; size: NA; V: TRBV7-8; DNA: TGTGCCAGCAGCTTAGGACAGGGAATAGCCAAAAACATTCAGTACTTC; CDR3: CASSLGQGIAKNIQYF
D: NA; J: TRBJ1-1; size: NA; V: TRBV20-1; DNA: TGCAGTGTTGACACGGGCTTGGACTATGAAGCTTTCTTT; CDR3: CSVDTGLDYEAFF
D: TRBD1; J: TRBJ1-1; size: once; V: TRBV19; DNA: TGTGCCGGTAGTACGACAGGGAAGAGCACTGAAGCTTTCTTT; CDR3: CAGSTTGKSTEAFF
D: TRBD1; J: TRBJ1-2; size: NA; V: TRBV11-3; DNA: TGTGCCAGCAGCCCTCCCACCGGGACAGGGTTTGGCTACACCTTC; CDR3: CASSPPTGTGFGYTF
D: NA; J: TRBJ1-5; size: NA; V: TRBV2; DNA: TGTGCCAGCAGTAACAGGGCTACCGCAATGGAGCCCCAGCATTTT; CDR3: CASSNRATAMEPQHF